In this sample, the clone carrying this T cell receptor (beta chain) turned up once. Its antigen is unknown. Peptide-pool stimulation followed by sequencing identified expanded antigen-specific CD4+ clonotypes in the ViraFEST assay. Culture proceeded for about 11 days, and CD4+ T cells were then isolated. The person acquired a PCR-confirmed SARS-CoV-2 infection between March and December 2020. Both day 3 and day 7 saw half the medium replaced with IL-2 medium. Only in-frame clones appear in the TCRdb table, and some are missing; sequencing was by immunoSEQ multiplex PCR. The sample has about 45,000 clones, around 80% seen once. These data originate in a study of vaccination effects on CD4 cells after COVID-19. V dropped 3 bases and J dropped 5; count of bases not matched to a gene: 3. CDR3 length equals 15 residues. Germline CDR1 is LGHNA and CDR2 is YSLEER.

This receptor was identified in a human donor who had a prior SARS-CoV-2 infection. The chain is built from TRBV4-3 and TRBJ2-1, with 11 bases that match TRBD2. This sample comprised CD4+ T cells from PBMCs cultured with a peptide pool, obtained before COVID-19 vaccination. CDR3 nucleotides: TGCGCCAGCAGCCATTCGGGACTAGCGGACAATGAGCAGTTCTTC. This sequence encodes CASSHSGLADNEQFF.